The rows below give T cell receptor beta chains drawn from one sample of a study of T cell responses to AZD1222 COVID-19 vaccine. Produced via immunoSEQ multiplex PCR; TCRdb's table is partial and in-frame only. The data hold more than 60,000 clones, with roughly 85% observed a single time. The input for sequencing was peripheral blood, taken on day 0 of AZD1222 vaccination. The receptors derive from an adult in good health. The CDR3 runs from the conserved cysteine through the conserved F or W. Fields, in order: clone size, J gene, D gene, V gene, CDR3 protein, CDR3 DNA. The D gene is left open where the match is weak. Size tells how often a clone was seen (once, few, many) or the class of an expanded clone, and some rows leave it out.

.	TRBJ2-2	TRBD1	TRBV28	CASSGQGQNTGELFF	TGTGCCAGCAGCGGACAGGGCCAGAACACCGGGGAGCTGTTTTTT
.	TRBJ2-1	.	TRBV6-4	CASAAEGSDEQFF	TGTGCCAGCGCCGCTGAGGGTAGCGATGAGCAGTTCTTC
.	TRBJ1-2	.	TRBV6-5	CASKQGWGYNYGYTF	TGTGCCAGCAAACAGGGATGGGGCTATAACTATGGCTACACCTTC
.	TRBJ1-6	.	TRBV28	CASSSISGSSYNSPLHF	TGTGCCAGCAGTTCAATTTCAGGGAGCTCCTATAATTCACCCCTCCACTTT
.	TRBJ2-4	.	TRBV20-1	CSASPPVFGNIQYF	TGCAGTGCTAGTCCCCCTGTGTTCGGAAACATTCAGTACTTC
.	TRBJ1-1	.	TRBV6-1	CASSEAVVGTEAFF	TGTGCCAGCAGTGAAGCGGTGGTGGGCACTGAAGCTTTCTTT
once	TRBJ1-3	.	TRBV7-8	CASSPDYWPGNTIYF	TGTGCCAGCAGCCCAGACTATTGGCCTGGAAACACCATATATTTT
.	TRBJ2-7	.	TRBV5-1	CASSLRDEQYF	TGCGCCAGCAGCTTGAGGGACGAGCAGTACTTC
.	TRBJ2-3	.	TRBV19	CASSMGQKDTQYF	TGTGCCAGTAGTATGGGACAAAAAGATACGCAGTATTTT
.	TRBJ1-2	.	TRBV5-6	CASRGTVYGYTF	TGTGCCAGCAGGGGGACGGTCTATGGCTACACCTTC
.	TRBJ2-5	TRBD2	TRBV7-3	CASSLAGNQETQYF	TGTGCCAGCAGCCTAGCGGGGAACCAAGAGACCCAGTACTTC
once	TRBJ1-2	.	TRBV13	CASSSWTAGGYTF	TGTGCCAGCAGCTCATGGACCGCGGGTGGCTACACCTTC
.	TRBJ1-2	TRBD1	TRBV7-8	CASSLGTGELYGYTF	TGTGCCAGCAGCTTGGGGACAGGGGAACTTTATGGCTACACCTTC
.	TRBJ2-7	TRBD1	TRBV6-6	CASSNRDRTYEQYF	TGTGCCAGCAGCAACCGGGACAGGACCTACGAGCAGTACTTC
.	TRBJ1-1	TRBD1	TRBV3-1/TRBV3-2	CASSQPTGGTEAFF	TGTGCCAGCAGCCAACCGACAGGGGGCACTGAAGCTTTCTTT
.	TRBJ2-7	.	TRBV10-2	CASSDGSMGPYF	TGCGCCAGCAGTGATGGTAGCATGGGGCCGTACTTC
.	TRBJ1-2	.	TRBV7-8	CASSFDSLIGYTF	TGTGCCAGCAGCTTCGACAGTTTGATTGGCTACACCTTC
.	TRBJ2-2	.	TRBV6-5	CASRGSQGGGGELFF	TGTGCCAGCAGGGGCTCACAGGGAGGCGGCGGGGAGCTGTTTTTT
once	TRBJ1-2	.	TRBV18	CASSPGQSNYGYTF	TGTGCCAGCTCCCCTGGACAATCGAACTATGGCTACACCTTC
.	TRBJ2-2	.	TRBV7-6	CASSPTTWGAAGELFF	TGTGCCAGCAGTCCGACCACTTGGGGCGCAGCCGGGGAGCTGTTTTTT
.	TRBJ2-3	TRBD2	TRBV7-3	CASRPAGFMLAGTTDTQYF	TGTGCCAGCAGGCCCGCCGGGTTTATGCTAGCGGGGACCACAGATACGCAGTATTTT
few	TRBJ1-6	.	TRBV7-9	CASSSGRFRIDSPLHF	TGTGCCAGCAGCTCCGGTAGGTTTCGGATAGATTCACCCCTCCACTTT
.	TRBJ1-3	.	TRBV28	CASSSQGSSGNTIYF	TGTGCCAGCAGCTCTCAGGGGTCGTCTGGAAACACCATATATTTT
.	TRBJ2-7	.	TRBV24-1	CATSDLGVGCEQYF	TGTGCCACCAGTGATTTGGGAGTGGGGTGCGAGCAGTACTTC
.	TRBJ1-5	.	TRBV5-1	CASSLAGGSNQPQHF	TGCGCCAGCAGCTTGGCCGGGGGTAGCAATCAGCCCCAGCATTTT
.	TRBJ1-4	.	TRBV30	CAWGGRVLFF	TGTGCCTGGGGGGGTCGCGTACTGTTTTTT
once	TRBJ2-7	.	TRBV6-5	CASLRPGISYEQYF	TGTGCCAGCCTAAGGCCGGGTATCTCCTACGAGCAGTACTTC
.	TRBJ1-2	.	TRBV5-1	CASSSDGIDTGYGYTF	TGCGCCAGCAGCTCGGACGGGATAGATACCGGCTATGGCTACACCTTC
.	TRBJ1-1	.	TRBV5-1	CASSLELTGTNTEAFF	TGCGCCAGCAGCTTGGAACTGACAGGAACGAACACTGAAGCTTTCTTT
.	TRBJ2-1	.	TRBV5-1	CASSVDGQGYNEQFF	TGCGCCAGCAGCGTCGACGGGCAGGGCTACAATGAGCAGTTCTTC
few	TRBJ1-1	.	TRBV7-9	CASSPQGDTEAFF	TGTGCCAGCAGTCCACAGGGAGACACTGAAGCTTTCTTT
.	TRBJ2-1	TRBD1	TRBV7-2	CASSGQGVNNEQFF	TGTGCCAGCAGCGGACAGGGTGTCAACAATGAGCAGTTCTTC
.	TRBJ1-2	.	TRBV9	CASSTTDTFYGYTF	TGTGCCAGCAGCACCACGGACACCTTCTATGGCTACACCTTC
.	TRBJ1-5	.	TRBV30	CAWSVSGDQPQHF	TGTGCCTGGAGTGTATCCGGGGACCAGCCCCAGCATTTT
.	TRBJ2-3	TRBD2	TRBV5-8	CASSRPGGPQYF	TGTGCCAGCAGCAGACCGGGGGGGCCGCAGTATTTT
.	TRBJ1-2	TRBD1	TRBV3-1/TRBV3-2	CASEQGDGYTF	TGTGCCAGCGAACAGGGGGATGGCTACACCTTC
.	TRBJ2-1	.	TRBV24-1	CATGVYNEQFF	TGTGCCACCGGGGTCTACAATGAGCAGTTCTTC
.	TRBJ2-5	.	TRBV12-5	CASGFERIGKETQYF	TGTGCTAGTGGTTTTGAGAGGATCGGTAAAGAGACCCAGTACTTC
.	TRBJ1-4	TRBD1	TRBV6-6	CASRTPPGQQNEKLFF	TGTGCCAGCAGAACCCCCCCGGGACAGCAGAATGAAAAACTGTTTTTT
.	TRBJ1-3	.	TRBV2	CASSEDLRPRSGNTIYF	TGTGCCAGCAGTGAAGATTTAAGACCCCGCTCTGGAAACACCATATATTTT
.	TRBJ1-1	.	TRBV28	CASSTQGLGAFF	TGTGCCAGCAGTACGCAGGGACTCGGAGCTTTCTTT
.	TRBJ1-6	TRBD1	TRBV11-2	CASWKGWDRNNSPLHF	TGTGCCAGCTGGAAGGGCTGGGACAGGAATAATTCACCCCTCCACTTT
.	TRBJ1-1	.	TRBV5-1	CASSPNFDLNTEAFF	TGCGCCAGCAGCCCTAATTTTGATCTGAACACTGAAGCTTTCTTT
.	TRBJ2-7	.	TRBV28	CASNVQGYEQYF	TGTGCCAGCAATGTGCAGGGATACGAGCAGTACTTC
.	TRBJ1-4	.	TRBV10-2	CASGGGGEKLFF	TGCGCCAGCGGGGGGGGAGGTGAAAAACTGTTTTTT
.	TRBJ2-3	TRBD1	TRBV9	CASSRTGTGIADTQYF	TGTGCCAGCAGCCGGACCGGGACAGGGATTGCAGATACGCAGTATTTT
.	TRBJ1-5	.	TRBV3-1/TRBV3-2	CASSQWENQPQHF	TGTGCCAGCAGCCAATGGGAGAATCAGCCCCAGCATTTT
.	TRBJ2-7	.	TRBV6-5	CASTTGSWESEQYF	TGTGCCAGCACTACCGGGTCCTGGGAGTCCGAGCAGTACTTC
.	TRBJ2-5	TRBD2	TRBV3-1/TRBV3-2	CASSQGASGGATKTQYF	TGTGCCAGCAGCCAAGGGGCTAGCGGGGGGGCCACAAAGACCCAGTACTTC
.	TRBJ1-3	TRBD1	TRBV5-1	CASSSAGTGSGNTIYF	TGCGCCAGCAGCTCGGCGGGGACAGGGTCCGGAAACACCATATATTTT
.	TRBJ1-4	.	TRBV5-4	CASSSRAGDRELFF	TGTGCCAGCAGCTCCCGGGCAGGCGATCGGGAACTGTTTTTT
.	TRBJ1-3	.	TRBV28	CASSPIRGATGNTIYF	TGTGCCAGCAGTCCCATCCGAGGGGCGACAGGAAACACCATATATTTT
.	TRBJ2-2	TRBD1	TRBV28	CASSIGTGGPGELFF	TGTGCCAGCAGTATCGGGACAGGGGGTCCCGGGGAGCTGTTTTTT
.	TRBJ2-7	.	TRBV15	CATSTNRDTRSYEQYF	TGTGCCACCAGCACGAACCGGGACACCCGCTCCTACGAGCAGTACTTC
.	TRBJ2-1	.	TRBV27	CASSPAAAGEQFF	TGTGCCAGCAGCCCTGCGGCCGCAGGTGAGCAGTTCTTC